This T cell receptor (beta chain) was sequenced in a study of cytomegalovirus exposure and HLA in healthy donors. Study outcomes and limitations: There were some V segments, including TRBV6-2 and TRBV6-3, excluded as indistinguishable. Analysis was performed later, and it showed HLA-associated TCR beta chains to be more clonally expanded than equally common others. In most subjects, TCR beta sequences reportedly gave accurate predictions of HLA-A and HLA-B alleles. One variant, a missense change in DCLRE1C, was linked in a later analysis to TCR beta V- and J-gene trimming.

Worth noting for this clone: The antigen remains undetermined.

CDR1 is MNHNY, CDR2 SVGAGI, per germline (reference sequence). The CDR3 loop spans 15 amino acids. Trimming shortened V by 0 bases and J by 8 bases, and 13 bases separated the two germline ends. The PCR was carried out with 60 Vbeta primers and 13 Jbeta primers. Profiling relied on immunoSEQ multiplex PCR, and the TCRdb table lists in-frame clones only, not all of them. The repertoire holds 90,000 or so clones, with about three quarters as singletons. This sequence joins TRBV6-6 and TRBJ1-4; D ambiguous. The sequenced material came from PBMCs. The sequence was collected from a man aged 25 to 40 in good health and CMV-seropositive. The CDR3 loop is CASSYSSGVSEKLFF. The CDR3 DNA is TGTGCCAGCAGTTACTCGTCGGGTGTTAGCGAAAAACTGTTTTTT.